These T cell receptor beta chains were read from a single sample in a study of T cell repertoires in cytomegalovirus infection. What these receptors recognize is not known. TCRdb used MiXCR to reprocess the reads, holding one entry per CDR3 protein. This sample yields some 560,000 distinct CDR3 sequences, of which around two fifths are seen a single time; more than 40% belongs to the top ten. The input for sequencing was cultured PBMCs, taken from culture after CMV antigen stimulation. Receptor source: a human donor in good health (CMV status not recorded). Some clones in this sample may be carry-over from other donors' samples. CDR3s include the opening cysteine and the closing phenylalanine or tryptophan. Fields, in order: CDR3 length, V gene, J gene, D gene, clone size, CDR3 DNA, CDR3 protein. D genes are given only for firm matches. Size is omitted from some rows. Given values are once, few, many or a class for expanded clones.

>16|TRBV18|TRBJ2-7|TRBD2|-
TGTGCCAGCTCAACGAGGACTAGCGGGTTTCCCTACGAGCAGTACTTC
CASSTRTSGFPYEQYF
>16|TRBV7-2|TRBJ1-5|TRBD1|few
TGTGCCAGCAGCTTAGTCGGGGGACAGGGCAATCAGCCCCAGCATTTT
CASSLVGGQGNQPQHF
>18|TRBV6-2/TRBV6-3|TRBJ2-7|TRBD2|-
TGTGCCAGCAGCCACGGGGGACTAGCGGGAACCCTGTCCTACGAGCAGTACTTC
CASSHGGLAGTLSYEQYF
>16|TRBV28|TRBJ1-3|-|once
TGTGCCAGCAGGAAGACCAGGCGGGTGGAGGGAAACACCATATATTTT
CASRKTRRVEGNTIYF
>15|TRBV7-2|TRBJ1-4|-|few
TGTGCCAGCAGCACCTCGGCGTTTTATAATGAAAAACTGTTTTTT
CASSTSAFYNEKLFF
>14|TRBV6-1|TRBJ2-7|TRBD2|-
TGTGCCAGCAGTGAACGCGGCGGGAGCCACGAGCAGTACTTC
CASSERGGSHEQYF
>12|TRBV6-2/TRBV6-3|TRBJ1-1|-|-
TGTGCCAGCAGTCAAGGGGCCACTGAAGCTTTCTTT
CASSQGATEAFF
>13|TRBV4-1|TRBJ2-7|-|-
TGCGCCAGCAGCCAGGACTTGAACTACGAGCAGTACTTC
CASSQDLNYEQYF
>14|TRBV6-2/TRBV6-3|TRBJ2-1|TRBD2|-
TGTGCCAGCAGACCGGGACTAGCGAATGATGAGCAGTTCTTC
CASRPGLANDEQFF
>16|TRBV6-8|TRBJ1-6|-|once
TGTGCCAGCAGTCCGACTCCGGACCCCCGCAATTCACCCCTCCACTTT
CASSPTPDPRNSPLHF
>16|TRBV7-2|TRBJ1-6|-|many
TGTGCCAGCAGCTTCCGAGGAGGGGAGTATAATTCACCCCTCCACTTT
CASSFRGGEYNSPLHF
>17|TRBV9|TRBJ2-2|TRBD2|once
TGTGCCAGCAGCGTCCCTAGCGGGGGCCAGAACACCGGGGAGCTGTTTTTT
CASSVPSGGQNTGELFF
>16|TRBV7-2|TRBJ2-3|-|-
TGTGCCAGCAGCTGGGGGGGGGGGGGCCAGACAGATACGCAGTATTTT
CASSWGGGGQTDTQYF
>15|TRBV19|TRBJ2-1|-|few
TGTGCCAGTAGTCTCAGTGCGGGGACTTACAATGAGCAGTTCTTC
CASSLSAGTYNEQFF
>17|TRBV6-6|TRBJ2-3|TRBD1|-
TGTGCCAGCAGTTACTCTCCGGGACAGGGGAGTCAAGATACGCAGTATTTT
CASSYSPGQGSQDTQYF
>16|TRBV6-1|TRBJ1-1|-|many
TGTGCCAGCAGTGCCCACACAAGTCTGGGTACCGCTGAAGCTTTCTTT
CASSAHTSLGTAEAFF
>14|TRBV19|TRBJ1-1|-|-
TGTGCCAGTAGTATAGGGACATCGAACACTGAAGCTTTCTTT
CASSIGTSNTEAFF
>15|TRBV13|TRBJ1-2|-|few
TGTGCCAGCAGCCGAACTAAGTACGGGAGCTATGGCTACACCTTC
CASSRTKYGSYGYTF
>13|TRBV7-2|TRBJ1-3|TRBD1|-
TGTGCCAGCAGCTTTACAGGGGGAGACACCATATATTTT
CASSFTGGDTIYF
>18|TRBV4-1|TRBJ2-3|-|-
TGCGCCAGCAGCCAAGGCCCTGGTAGGAGGCCCACACCAGATACGCAGTATTTT
CASSQGPGRRPTPDTQYF
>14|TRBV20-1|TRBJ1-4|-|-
TGCAGTGCCCGCCGGGCCGACGGGAATGAAAAACTGTTTTTT
CSARRADGNEKLFF
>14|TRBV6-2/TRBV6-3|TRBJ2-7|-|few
TGTGCCAGCAGGGGGTCCGGCAGCTCCTACGAGCAGTACTTC
CASRGSGSSYEQYF
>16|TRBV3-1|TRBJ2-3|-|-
TGTGCCAGCAGCCACCACAGGGTATCTAGCACAGATACGCAGTATTTT
CASSHHRVSSTDTQYF
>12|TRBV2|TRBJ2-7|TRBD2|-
TGTGCCAGCAAGGCGGGGGTTTACGAGCAGTACTTC
CASKAGVYEQYF
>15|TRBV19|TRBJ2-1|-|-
TGTGCCAGTAGTATAGCCTACAACTCCTACAATGAGCAGTTCTTC
CASSIAYNSYNEQFF
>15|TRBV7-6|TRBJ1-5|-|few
TGTGCCAGCAGCAAAACCGGGACGCAGAATCAGCCCCAGCATTTT
CASSKTGTQNQPQHF
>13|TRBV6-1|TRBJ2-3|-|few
TGTGCCAGCAGTGTGAGGGGTCCGGATACGCAGTATTTT
CASSVRGPDTQYF
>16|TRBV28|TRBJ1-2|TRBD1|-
TGTGCCAGCAGCCCGGGCGGGACAGGGGGTAACTATGGCTACACCTTC
CASSPGGTGGNYGYTF
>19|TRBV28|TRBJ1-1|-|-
TGTGCCAGCAGTTCGGGACATTATTGGGGGGCAAGGGGAAACACTGAAGCTTTCTTT
CASSSGHYWGARGNTEAFF
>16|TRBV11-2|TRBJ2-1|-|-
TGTGCCAGCAGCTTGCCCCGGTGGGACTCCTACAATGAGCAGTTCTTC
CASSLPRWDSYNEQFF
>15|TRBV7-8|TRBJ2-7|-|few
TGTGCCAGCAGCTCGCGCCGGGACATTATCTACGAGCAGTACTTC
CASSSRRDIIYEQYF
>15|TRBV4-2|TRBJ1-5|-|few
TGTGCCAGCAGCTTGAGTGACGGAAGCAATCAGCCCCAGCATTTT
CASSLSDGSNQPQHF
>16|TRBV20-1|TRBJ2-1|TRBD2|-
TGCAGTGCTAGACCCCCCCTAGCGGAATCCTACAATGAGCAGTTCTTC
CSARPPLAESYNEQFF
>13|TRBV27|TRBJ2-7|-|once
TGTGCCAGCCGGAAGGGGGTGCCCTACGAGCAGTACTTC
CASRKGVPYEQYF
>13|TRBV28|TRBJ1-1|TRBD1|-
TGTGCCAGCAGCTACAGGGGGCACACTGAAGCTTTCTTT
CASSYRGHTEAFF
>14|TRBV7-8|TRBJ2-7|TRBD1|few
TGTGCCAGCAGCTTTGGACAGGGGGAACGCGAGCAGTACTTC
CASSFGQGEREQYF
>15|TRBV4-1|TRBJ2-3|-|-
TGCGCCAGCAGCCAAAACCCCGCGGCCCCAGATACGCAGTATTTT
CASSQNPAAPDTQYF
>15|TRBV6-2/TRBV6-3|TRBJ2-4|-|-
TGTGCCAGCAGTGGGACTCGAGGAGGCAAAAACATTCAGTACTTC
CASSGTRGGKNIQYF
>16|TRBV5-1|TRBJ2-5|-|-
TGCGCCAGCAGCCTGATGTCGACTAGAATTGTAGAGACCCAGTACTTC
CASSLMSTRIVETQYF
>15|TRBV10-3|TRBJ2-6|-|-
TGTGCCATCAGCCCAGGGGCCTCTGGGGCCAACGTCCTGACTTTC
CAISPGASGANVLTF
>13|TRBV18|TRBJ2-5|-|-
TGTGCCAGCTCAGCCGGACCTCAAGAGACCCAGTACTTC
CASSAGPQETQYF
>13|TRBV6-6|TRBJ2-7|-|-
TGTGCCAGCAGTGTTGGACTAACCTACGAGCAGTACTTC
CASSVGLTYEQYF
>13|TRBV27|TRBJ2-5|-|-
TGTGCCAGCAGACAAACAGGGATGAAGACCCAGTACTTC
CASRQTGMKTQYF
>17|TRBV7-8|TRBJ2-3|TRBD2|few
TGTGCCAGCAGCCCACTCTCTAGCGGGGGCCGCACAGATACGCAGTATTTT
CASSPLSSGGRTDTQYF
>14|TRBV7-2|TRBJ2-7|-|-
TGTGCCAGCAGCTTAGCTACAGGAACCTACGAGCAGTACTTC
CASSLATGTYEQYF
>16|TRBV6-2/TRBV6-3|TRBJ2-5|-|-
TGTGCCAGCAGTCCACCCAGTCGGGGAGGTTGGGAGACCCAGTACTTC
CASSPPSRGGWETQYF
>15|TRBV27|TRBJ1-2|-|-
TGTGCCAGCAGCCCGCCCGGGAACCCGACCCATGGCTACACCTTC
CASSPPGNPTHGYTF
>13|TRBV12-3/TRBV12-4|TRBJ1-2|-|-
TGTGCCAGCAGTTTGTACAGATACTATGGCTACACCTTC
CASSLYRYYGYTF
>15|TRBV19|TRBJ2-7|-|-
TGTGCCAGTAGTATGAGGAAGGACAGCTCCTACGAGCAGTACTTC
CASSMRKDSSYEQYF